The TCR beta chain described here comes from a study of cytomegalovirus exposure and HLA in healthy donors. Across the whole study: The Caucasian-associated ancestry cluster contained more than 75% of the approximately 390 genotyped donors.

The PCR contained 60 Vbeta and 13 Jbeta primers. Sequencing was performed with immunoSEQ multiplex PCR; in TCRdb, only in-frame clones are kept and a portion is missing. The table includes some 110,000 clones, 74% detected once. With 5 bases clipped from V and 3 bases from J, the junction kept 2 bases outside the gene matches. This CDR3 comprises 13 residues. Germline values: CDR1 MNHEY, CDR2 SMNVEV (reference sequence). Notes on this clone: Its target is unknown.

General study results and limits: The authors judged a highly shared variant cluster likely a sequencing artifact. Later analysis identified a missense DCLRE1C variant that was linked to TCR beta V- and J-gene trimming. A later analysis showed TCR association rates differing by HLA locus, peaking at DRB1 and lowest at HLA-C.

This sequence was found in a man aged 30-40 years in good health and CMV-seropositive. This chain uses TRBV27 with TRBJ2-7; 9 bases fit TRBD1. The material sequenced was PBMCs. CDR3: CASSPTGGYEQYF. The DNA for the CDR3 is TGTGCCAGCAGTCCGACAGGGGGCTACGAGCAGTACTTC.